This T cell receptor beta chain was retrieved from a study of T-cell reconstitution after alpha-beta-depleted transplantation in children. Unique molecular identifiers were incorporated when the TCRbeta library was constructed. TCRdb independently ran MiXCR on the PCR reads; one entry per CDR3 protein. Here the sample spans roughly 220,000 distinct CDR3 sequences, around 12% being singletons. This clonotype occurred many times. The length of the CDR3 is 15 residues. After removal of 2 bases from V and 1 base from J, the junction contained 5 bases not matched to a gene. The germline V gene encodes CDR1 SGHRS and CDR2 YFSETQ.

The specimen comprised PBMCs from the stem cell graft donor, sampled from the stem cell graft. The gene calls are TRBV5-1 and TRBJ2-7; TRBD1 matches 8 bases. The TCR sequence derives from a human donor who donated a stem cell graft to a child with acute lymphoblastic leukemia. CDR3 nucleotides: TGCGCCAGCAGCTTAGGGACAGGTCCTTCCTACGAGCAGTACTTC. Encoded protein: CASSLGTGPSYEQYF.